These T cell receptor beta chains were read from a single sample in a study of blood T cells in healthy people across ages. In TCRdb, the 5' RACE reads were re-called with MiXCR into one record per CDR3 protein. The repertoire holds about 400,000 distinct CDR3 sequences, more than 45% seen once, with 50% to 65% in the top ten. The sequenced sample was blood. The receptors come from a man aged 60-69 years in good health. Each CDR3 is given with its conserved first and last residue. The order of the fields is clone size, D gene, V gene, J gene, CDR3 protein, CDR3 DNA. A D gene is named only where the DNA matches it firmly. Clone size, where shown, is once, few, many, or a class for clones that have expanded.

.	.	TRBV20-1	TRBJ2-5	CSARDKVYQETQYF	TGCAGTGCGCGGGACAAGGTGTACCAAGAGACCCAGTACTTC
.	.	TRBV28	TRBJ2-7	CASSVMDGTYEQYF	TGTGCCAGCAGTGTAATGGACGGCACCTACGAGCAGTACTTC
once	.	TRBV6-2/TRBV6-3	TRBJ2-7	CASSYQGSAYEQYF	TGTGCCAGCAGCTACCAGGGGTCAGCCTACGAGCAGTACTTC
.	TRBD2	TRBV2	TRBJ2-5	CASRDTSALETQYF	TGTGCCAGCAGGGATACTAGCGCCCTAGAGACCCAGTACTTC
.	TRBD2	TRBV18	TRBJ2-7	CASSPPAGSSYEQYF	TGTGCCAGCTCACCACCAGCGGGAAGCTCTTACGAGCAGTACTTC
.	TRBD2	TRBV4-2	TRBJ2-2	CASSHPSFQAGAGELFF	TGTGCCAGCAGCCATCCCTCTTTTCAAGCGGGAGCCGGGGAGCTGTTTTTT
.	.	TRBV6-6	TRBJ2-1	CASRQGRYNEQFF	TGTGCCAGCAGGCAGGGACGCTACAATGAGCAGTTCTTC
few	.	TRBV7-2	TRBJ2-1	CASSREGGAVYNEQFF	TGTGCCAGCAGCCGAGAGGGGGGAGCGGTATACAATGAGCAGTTCTTC
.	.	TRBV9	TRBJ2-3	CASSVQGTGTDTQYF	TGTGCCAGCAGCGTACAGGGGACCGGCACAGATACGCAGTATTTT
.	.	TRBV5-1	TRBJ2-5	CASSLGVGVQETQYF	TGCGCCAGCAGCTTGGGGGTAGGGGTCCAAGAGACCCAGTACTTC
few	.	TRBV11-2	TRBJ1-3	CASSLESLGNTIYF	TGTGCCAGTAGCTTGGAATCCTTAGGGAACACCATATATTTT
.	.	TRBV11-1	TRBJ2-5	CASSSTLEETQYF	TGTGCCAGCAGCTCAACCTTGGAAGAGACCCAGTACTTC
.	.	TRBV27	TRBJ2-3	CASSLSRGSADTQYF	TGTGCCAGCAGTTTATCTAGAGGTTCCGCAGATACGCAGTATTTT
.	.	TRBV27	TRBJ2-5	CASSFYGGLRETQYF	TGTGCCAGCAGTTTCTACGGAGGACTAAGGGAGACCCAGTACTTC
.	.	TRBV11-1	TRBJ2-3	CASSPARGATDTQYF	TGTGCCAGCAGCCCAGCTAGGGGTGCCACAGATACGCAGTATTTT
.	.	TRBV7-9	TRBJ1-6	CASSLEGSDSPLHF	TGTGCCAGCAGCTTAGAGGGTAGCGATTCACCCCTCCACTTT
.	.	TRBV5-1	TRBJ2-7	CASSLEGSYEQYF	TGCGCCAGCAGCTTGGAGGGCTCCTACGAGCAGTACTTC
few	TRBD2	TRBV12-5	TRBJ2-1	CASGTGTKNNEQFF	TGTGCTAGTGGGACCGGGACTAAGAACAATGAGCAGTTCTTC
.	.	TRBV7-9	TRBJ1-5	CASSLAGGGSQPQHF	TGTGCCAGCAGCTTAGCGGGAGGAGGGAGCCAGCCCCAGCATTTT
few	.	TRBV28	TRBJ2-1	CASSLPPGVHEQFF	TGTGCCAGCAGTCTTCCCCCGGGCGTCCATGAGCAGTTCTTC
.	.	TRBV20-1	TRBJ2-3	CSARKDGGTDTQYF	TGCAGTGCTAGGAAGGACGGGGGCACAGATACGCAGTATTTT
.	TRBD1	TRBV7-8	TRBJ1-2	CASSPLRRGQAYGYTF	TGTGCCAGCAGCCCACTCAGAAGGGGGCAGGCCTATGGCTACACCTTC
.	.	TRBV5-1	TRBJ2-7	CASSPGAGPGDEQYF	TGCGCCAGCAGCCCGGGGGCAGGGCCAGGCGACGAGCAGTACTTC
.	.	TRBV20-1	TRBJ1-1	CSAREKTALAFF	TGCAGTGCTAGGGAGAAAACAGCCTTAGCTTTCTTT
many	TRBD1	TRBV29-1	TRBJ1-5	CSVEAPGGPQHF	TGCAGCGTTGAAGCCCCAGGGGGACCCCAGCATTTT
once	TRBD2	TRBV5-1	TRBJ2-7	CASSFLLAGGPYNEQYF	TGCGCCAGCAGCTTCCTACTAGCGGGAGGGCCCTACAATGAGCAGTACTTC
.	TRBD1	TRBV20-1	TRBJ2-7	CSARGLGQGSYEQYF	TGCAGTGCTAGAGGTCTGGGACAGGGATCCTACGAGCAGTACTTC
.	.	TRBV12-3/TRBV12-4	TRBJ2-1	CASGRDPDNEQFF	TGTGCCAGCGGCCGGGACCCGGACAATGAGCAGTTCTTC
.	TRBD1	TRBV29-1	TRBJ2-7	CSVGQGVGEQYF	TGCAGCGTTGGACAGGGGGTAGGCGAGCAGTACTTC
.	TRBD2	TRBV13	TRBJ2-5	CASRIKREGRETQYF	TGTGCCAGCCGTATTAAGCGGGAGGGAAGGGAGACCCAGTACTTC
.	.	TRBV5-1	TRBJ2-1	CASSLAGLDEQFF	TGCGCCAGCAGCTTGGCAGGGCTTGATGAGCAGTTCTTC
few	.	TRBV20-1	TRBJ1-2	CSAYLPQGNYGYTF	TGCAGTGCGTATCTCCCTCAGGGCAACTATGGCTACACCTTC
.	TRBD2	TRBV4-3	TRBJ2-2	CASSRQPGGTGELFF	TGCGCCAGCAGCCGGCAACCCGGGGGGACCGGGGAGCTGTTTTTT
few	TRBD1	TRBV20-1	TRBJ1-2	CSASRQGDWGYTF	TGCAGTGCTTCTCGACAGGGGGATTGGGGCTACACCTTC
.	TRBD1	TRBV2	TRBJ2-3	CASRSQGTADTQYF	TGTGCCAGCAGGTCACAGGGGACGGCAGATACGCAGTATTTT
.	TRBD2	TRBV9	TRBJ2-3	CASSPRQGRETDTQYF	TGTGCCAGCAGCCCTCGACAAGGGCGGGAGACAGATACGCAGTATTTT
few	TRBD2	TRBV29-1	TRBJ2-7	CSVAGGREQYF	TGCAGCGTTGCGGGAGGGCGCGAGCAGTACTTC
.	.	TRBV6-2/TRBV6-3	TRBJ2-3	CASSNGRVNTQYF	TGTGCCAGCAGTAACGGGAGAGTGAATACGCAGTATTTT
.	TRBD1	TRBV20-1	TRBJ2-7	CSALGQGVYEQYF	TGCAGTGCACTGGGACAGGGAGTCTACGAGCAGTACTTC
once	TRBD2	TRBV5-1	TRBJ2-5	CASTWTSGGPSRETQYF	TGCGCCAGCACCTGGACTAGCGGGGGGCCATCCCGCGAGACCCAGTACTTC
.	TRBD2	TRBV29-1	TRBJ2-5	CGVGREERETQYF	TGCGGCGTTGGGAGGGAGGAGCGAGAGACCCAGTACTTC
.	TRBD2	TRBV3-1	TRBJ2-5	CATVPSAGGRETQYF	TGTGCCACCGTCCCCTCAGCGGGGGGTCGCGAGACCCAGTACTTC
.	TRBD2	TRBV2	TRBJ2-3	CAITSSGRTSTDTQYF	TGTGCCATTACCTCTAGCGGGAGGACAAGCACAGATACGCAGTATTTT
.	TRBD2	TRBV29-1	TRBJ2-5	CSGVGGETQYF	TGCAGCGGGGTGGGGGGGGAGACCCAGTACTTC
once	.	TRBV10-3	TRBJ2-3	CAISEAADTRYF	TGTGCCATCAGTGAAGCAGCAGATACGCGGTATTTT
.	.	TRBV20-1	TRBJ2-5	CSARDSRLPQETQYF	TGCAGTGCTAGAGATTCGCGACTACCCCAAGAGACCCAGTACTTC
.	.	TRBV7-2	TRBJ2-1	CASTFGEPYNEQFF	TGTGCCAGCACCTTCGGGGAACCTTACAATGAGCAGTTCTTC
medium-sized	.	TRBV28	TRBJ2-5	CASGPLGVRETQYF	TGTGCCAGTGGACCGCTCGGCGTACGGGAGACCCAGTACTTC